A selection of T cell receptor beta chains follows, all from one sample in a study of graft-versus-host responses after intestinal transplantation. Profiling relied on immunoSEQ multiplex PCR, and the TCRdb table lists in-frame clones only, not all of them. The repertoire has about 39,000 clones, 93% of them found once; the top ten carry roughly a fifth. No antigens are known for them. The sample was unstimulated CD8+ T cells sorted from spleen or lymph node cells, taken before transplant. All receptors come from a human donor who was the organ donor for an intestinal transplant. CDR3s include the opening cysteine and the closing phenylalanine or tryptophan. D genes are given only for firm matches. Size tells how often a clone was seen (once, few, many) or the class of an expanded clone, and some rows leave it out.

j_gene: TRBJ2-7
d_gene: .
abundance: .
v_gene: TRBV7-2
len: 13
CDR3nt: TGTGCCAGCAGCCAGAATTGGTTGGACGAGCAGTACTTC
CDR3aa: CASSQNWLDEQYF

j_gene: TRBJ2-1
d_gene: TRBD2
abundance: once
v_gene: TRBV27
len: 14
CDR3nt: TGTGCCAGCAGACTAGCGGGAGGGCCTAATGAGCAGTTCTTC
CDR3aa: CASRLAGGPNEQFF

j_gene: TRBJ1-2
d_gene: TRBD1
abundance: .
v_gene: TRBV4-3
len: 15
CDR3nt: TGCGCCAGCAGCCGGGACAGGGCCTCTAACTATGGCTACACCTTC
CDR3aa: CASSRDRASNYGYTF

j_gene: TRBJ2-2
d_gene: .
abundance: .
v_gene: TRBV9
len: 11
CDR3nt: TGTGCCAGCAGCGAGTCCGGGGAGCTGTTTTTT
CDR3aa: CASSESGELFF

j_gene: TRBJ1-6
d_gene: TRBD1
abundance: .
v_gene: TRBV28
len: 14
CDR3nt: TGTGCCAGCAGTTTCCCAGACAGGGGTTCACCCCTCCACTTT
CDR3aa: CASSFPDRGSPLHF

j_gene: TRBJ1-2
d_gene: .
abundance: .
v_gene: TRBV5-5
len: 13
CDR3nt: TGTGCCAGCAGCTTGGCCGGGGCCGGTGGCTACACCTTC
CDR3aa: CASSLAGAGGYTF

j_gene: TRBJ1-2
d_gene: .
abundance: .
v_gene: TRBV7-9
len: 15
CDR3nt: TGTGCCAGCAGCTTAGCTTTCCCTGGGCGCTATGGCTACACCTTC
CDR3aa: CASSLAFPGRYGYTF

j_gene: TRBJ2-1
d_gene: .
abundance: .
v_gene: TRBV30
len: 12
CDR3nt: TGTGCCTGTTTATCGTTCTACAATGAGCAGTTCTTC
CDR3aa: CACLSFYNEQFF

j_gene: TRBJ2-4
d_gene: .
abundance: .
v_gene: TRBV28
len: 17
CDR3nt: TGCGCCAGCAGTTTAACTCCGGGGACCCTAGCCAAAAACATTCAGTACTTC
CDR3aa: CASSLTPGTLAKNIQYF

j_gene: TRBJ2-1
d_gene: .
abundance: .
v_gene: TRBV14
len: 16
CDR3nt: TGTGCCAGCAGCCTTAGGAGAGACCCTCCCCGCAATGAGCAGTTCTTC
CDR3aa: CASSLRRDPPRNEQFF

j_gene: TRBJ1-3
d_gene: .
abundance: .
v_gene: TRBV19
len: 16
CDR3nt: TGTGCCAGTACTTCCTTTGGGGGGAGCTCTGGAAACACCATATATTTT
CDR3aa: CASTSFGGSSGNTIYF

j_gene: TRBJ2-7
d_gene: TRBD1
abundance: .
v_gene: TRBV14
len: 15
CDR3nt: TGTGCCAGCAGCCCCCGGGACAGGGGCTTCTACGAGCAGTACTTC
CDR3aa: CASSPRDRGFYEQYF

j_gene: TRBJ2-7
d_gene: TRBD2
abundance: .
v_gene: TRBV7-6
len: 14
CDR3nt: TGTGCCAGCAGCGGAAAACTAGCGTACTACGAGCAGTACTTC
CDR3aa: CASSGKLAYYEQYF

j_gene: TRBJ1-2
d_gene: .
abundance: medium-sized
v_gene: TRBV4-2
len: 15
CDR3nt: TGTGCCAGCAGCCATGTCGGACGGAGTAACTATGGCTACACCTTC
CDR3aa: CASSHVGRSNYGYTF

j_gene: TRBJ1-3
d_gene: TRBD1
abundance: .
v_gene: TRBV11-2
len: 18
CDR3nt: TGTGCCAGCAGCTTCCTAGCAGACCACAGGGGACCTGGAAACACCATATATTTT
CDR3aa: CASSFLADHRGPGNTIYF

j_gene: TRBJ1-4
d_gene: TRBD1
abundance: .
v_gene: TRBV30
len: 15
CDR3nt: TGTGCCTGGAGTGGTTGGGACAGGGCCTGGGAAAAACTGTTTTTT
CDR3aa: CAWSGWDRAWEKLFF

j_gene: TRBJ2-7
d_gene: TRBD1
abundance: .
v_gene: TRBV4-2
len: 14
CDR3nt: TGTGCCAGCAGCCAGGGACAGGTTCCCTACGAGCAGTACTTC
CDR3aa: CASSQGQVPYEQYF

j_gene: TRBJ2-7
d_gene: TRBD1
abundance: .
v_gene: TRBV27
len: 14
CDR3nt: TGTGCCAGCAGGACAGGGGGATACTCCTACGAGCAGTACTTC
CDR3aa: CASRTGGYSYEQYF

j_gene: TRBJ2-7
d_gene: .
abundance: .
v_gene: TRBV6-6
len: 12
CDR3nt: TGTGCCAGCAGTTACTCGATCTACGAGCAGTACTTC
CDR3aa: CASSYSIYEQYF

j_gene: TRBJ1-1
d_gene: .
abundance: .
v_gene: TRBV5-5
len: 16
CDR3nt: TGTGCCAGCAGCCAGTGGGACACCTCCATGAACACTGAAGCTTTCTTT
CDR3aa: CASSQWDTSMNTEAFF

j_gene: TRBJ2-1
d_gene: .
abundance: .
v_gene: TRBV7-7
len: 13
CDR3nt: TGTGCCAGCAGCTTAGAAGGGGACAATGAGCAGTTCTTC
CDR3aa: CASSLEGDNEQFF

j_gene: TRBJ2-7
d_gene: .
abundance: .
v_gene: TRBV4-1
len: 15
CDR3nt: TGCGCCAGCAGCCAAGGGCTAGCGTACTCCTACGAGCAGTACTTC
CDR3aa: CASSQGLAYSYEQYF

j_gene: TRBJ1-1
d_gene: .
abundance: .
v_gene: TRBV5-4
len: 15
CDR3nt: TGTGCCAGCAGCATCCTGACAGGTATGAACACTGAAGCTTTCTTT
CDR3aa: CASSILTGMNTEAFF

j_gene: TRBJ2-5
d_gene: .
abundance: .
v_gene: TRBV4-1
len: 15
CDR3nt: TGCGCCAGCAGCCAGCTCGCGGCCCTCCAAGAGACCCAGTACTTC
CDR3aa: CASSQLAALQETQYF

j_gene: TRBJ1-1
d_gene: .
abundance: .
v_gene: TRBV23-1
len: 14
CDR3nt: TGCGCCAGCAGTCGCACCAGGGCCCTAACTGAAGCTTTCTTT
CDR3aa: CASSRTRALTEAFF

j_gene: TRBJ2-2
d_gene: .
abundance: .
v_gene: TRBV9
len: 12
CDR3nt: TGTGCCAGCAGCGTAGTTAGCGGGGAGCTGTTTTTT
CDR3aa: CASSVVSGELFF

j_gene: TRBJ2-5
d_gene: .
abundance: .
v_gene: TRBV7-9
len: 13
CDR3nt: TGTGCCAGCAGCTTACCCCGGTCGGAGACCCAGTACTTC
CDR3aa: CASSLPRSETQYF

j_gene: TRBJ2-7
d_gene: .
abundance: .
v_gene: TRBV6-5
len: 14
CDR3nt: TGTGCCAGCAGTTACTCGGCGACAGAGGGCGAGCAGTACTTC
CDR3aa: CASSYSATEGEQYF

j_gene: TRBJ2-4
d_gene: .
abundance: .
v_gene: TRBV7-9
len: 16
CDR3nt: TGTGCCAGCAGCTTAGGCCCTAGCGAGTCCAAAAACATTCAGTACTTC
CDR3aa: CASSLGPSESKNIQYF

j_gene: TRBJ2-3
d_gene: TRBD1
abundance: .
v_gene: TRBV4-1
len: 16
CDR3nt: TGCGCCAGCAGCCAAGAATGGCCCAGGGGGACAGATACGCAGTATTTT
CDR3aa: CASSQEWPRGTDTQYF

j_gene: TRBJ2-1
d_gene: TRBD2
abundance: .
v_gene: TRBV10-2
len: 17
CDR3nt: TGCGCCAGCAGTGATGGGTGGGAGGGAGTGGTAGGCAATGAGCAGTTCTTC
CDR3aa: CASSDGWEGVVGNEQFF

j_gene: TRBJ2-7
d_gene: .
abundance: .
v_gene: TRBV29-1
len: 13
CDR3nt: TGCAGCGTACCCTTGAGACCCCAGTACGAGCAGTACTTC
CDR3aa: CSVPLRPQYEQYF

j_gene: TRBJ2-1
d_gene: .
abundance: .
v_gene: TRBV27
len: 15
CDR3nt: TGTGCCAGCAGTACAGAGCGGGCGCGGAAAGAGGATTGGTTCTTC
CDR3aa: CASSTERARKEDWFF

j_gene: TRBJ2-1
d_gene: .
abundance: .
v_gene: TRBV7-9
len: 16
CDR3nt: TGTGCCAGCAGCCCAAGGACCGAAAAAGGACGAGATGAGCAGTTCTTC
CDR3aa: CASSPRTEKGRDEQFF

j_gene: TRBJ2-7
d_gene: TRBD2
abundance: .
v_gene: TRBV7-8
len: 20
CDR3nt: TGTGCCAGCAGCTTTTCGTTAGGACTAGCGGGAGTATCGGACTCCTACGAGCAGTACTTC
CDR3aa: CASSFSLGLAGVSDSYEQYF

j_gene: TRBJ2-7
d_gene: .
abundance: .
v_gene: TRBV5-4
len: 11
CDR3nt: TGTGCCAGCAGCTCGACTAGCGAGCAGTACTTC
CDR3aa: CASSSTSEQYF

j_gene: TRBJ2-7
d_gene: .
abundance: .
v_gene: TRBV28
len: 13
CDR3nt: TGTGCCAGCAGGGCCGCCGGGCTCTACGAGCAGTACTTC
CDR3aa: CASRAAGLYEQYF

j_gene: TRBJ1-1
d_gene: TRBD1
abundance: .
v_gene: TRBV7-6
len: 15
CDR3nt: TGTGCCAGCAGCCAAAACAGGGGTCGGGACACTGAAGCTTTCTTT
CDR3aa: CASSQNRGRDTEAFF

j_gene: TRBJ2-2
d_gene: TRBD2
abundance: .
v_gene: TRBV6-5
len: 15
CDR3nt: TGTGCCAGCAGTTACTCGCTGGCGGGAGCCGGGGAGCTGTTTTTT
CDR3aa: CASSYSLAGAGELFF

j_gene: TRBJ2-3
d_gene: TRBD1
abundance: .
v_gene: TRBV7-9
len: 15
CDR3nt: TGTGCCAGCAGCACAGGGACAGTTAGAACAGATACGCAGTATTTT
CDR3aa: CASSTGTVRTDTQYF